This entry lists 24 T cell receptor beta chains sequenced from one sample in a study of T-cell memory formation after mild COVID-19. Each CDR3 protein is one row after TCRdb ran MiXCR on the 5' RACE reads. The repertoire holds a few hundred thousand distinct CDR3 sequences, roughly 21% seen once, with around 21% in the top ten. Sequenced: PBMCs or a T cell subset sorted from them (not recorded which). The origin of the receptors is a man between 18 and 35 years old who had mild COVID-19 (a few samples of this study predate the infection). Cell type and time point are not known.

This clonotype was picked up many times. The rearrangement links TRBV30 to TRBJ2-5, with D possibly being TRBD2 (6 bases). The CDR3 contains 13 residues. Trimming removed 5 bases from V and 7 bases from J, with 17 bases in between. Looked up from germline, CDR1 is GTSNPN and CDR2 is SVGIG (reference sequence). The DNA for the CDR3 is TGTGCCTGGGGGGACTCCCACCCGGGGACCCAGTACTTC. This gives the protein CAWGDSHPGTQYF.

V and J are TRBV5-8 and TRBJ1-5, with 7 bases lining up with TRBD1. The CDR3 is made up of 16 amino acids. Germline lookup yields CDR1 SGHTS and CDR2 YDEGEE. After removal of 0 bases from V and 6 bases from J, the junction contained 9 bases not matched to a gene. The CDR3 coding sequence is TGTGCCAGCAGCTTGGCAGGGGGGACAATAAGTCAGCCCCAGCATTTT. Its protein product is CASSLAGGTISQPQHF.

This clonotype turned up a few times. The chain is built from TRBV5-1 and TRBJ2-3; D is unresolved. Per the germline V gene, CDR1 is SGHRS and CDR2 is YFSETQ. Trimming left V 4 bases short and J 1 base short, with 7 bases between. The CDR3 has 13 amino acids. CDR3 DNA sequence: TGCGCCAGCAGCAATGGAGGCACAGATACGCAGTATTTT. Protein sequence: CASSNGGTDTQYF. The whole variable domain, remainder taken from reference TRBV5-1 and TRBJ2-3, is KAGVTQTPRYLIKTRGQQVTLSCSPISGHRSVSWYQQTPGQGLQFLFEYFSETQRNKGNFPGRFSGRQFSNSRSEMNVSTLELGDSALYLCASSNGGTDTQYFGPGTRLTVL.

The genes are TRBV6-2 or TRBV6-3 and TRBJ2-7, with D possibly being TRBD1 (6 bases). The CDR3 consists of 13 residues. Germline CDR1 reads MNHEY; CDR2 reads SVGEGT. Between the trimmed V and J ends, which lost 7 bases and 2 bases, there was a span of 12 bases. The CDR3 reads CASNPQGPYEQYF. CDR3 sequence (DNA): TGTGCCAGCAATCCCCAGGGGCCCTACGAGCAGTACTTC.

This chain joins TRBV4-3 and TRBJ2-3; D unclear. Trimming removed 4 bases from V and 6 bases from J, with 8 bases in between. This CDR3 has 12 residues. Germline V lookup: CDR1 LGHNA, CDR2 YSLEER. The CDR3 region is CASSPMGDTQYF. The CDR3 nucleotides are TGCGCCAGCAGCCCAATGGGGGATACGCAGTATTTT.

This chain connects TRBV24-1 to TRBJ1-2, with TRBD1 matching over 7 bases. The CDR3 runs 16 residues. Germline CDR1 KGHDR, CDR2 SFDVKD. V shed 4 bases, J shed 5 bases, and the junction held 12 bases outside the gene matches. CDR3 protein: CATSDSVYTGQYGYTF. CDR3 in DNA: TGTGCCACCAGTGACTCCGTCTACACGGGACAGTATGGCTACACCTTC.

This clonotype came up a few times. Relative to the germline gene, one junction end is altered; a read error may explain this. The chain employs TRBV11-2 and TRBJ2-1; no clear D. The CDR3 is 13 amino acids. Germline CDR1 is SGHAT and CDR2 is FQNNGV. CDR3 coding DNA: TGTGCCAGCACCTTAGGTAGCACGAATGAGCAGTTCTTC. It encodes CASTLGSTNEQFF.

The DNA for the CDR3 is TGTGCCAGCAACAGGAGAAGGGGCTATGGCTACACCTTC. Translated: CASNRRRGYGYTF. This rearrangement joins TRBV19 to TRBJ1-2, with a weak D call TRBD1 (5 bases). The CDR3 is made up of 13 amino acids. Per germline, CDR1 LNHDA and CDR2 SQIVND (reference sequence). Trimming removed 9 bases from V and 4 bases from J, with 15 bases in between.

The rearrangement uses TRBV5-1 and TRBJ1-1; possibly TRBD1 for D (5 bases). The CDR3 length is 15 residues. Per germline, CDR1 SGHRS and CDR2 YFSETQ. V was trimmed by 0 bases and J by 1 base, leaving 10 bases between them. CDR3 in amino acids: CASSLGGAPNTEAFF. CDR3 DNA sequence: TGCGCCAGCAGCTTGGGAGGGGCACCGAACACTGAAGCTTTCTTT.

The gene calls are TRBV6-5 and TRBJ1-2, with TRBD1 as a possible D gene (6 bases). Per germline, CDR1 MNHEY and CDR2 SVGAGI. V lost 0 bases and J 7 bases, leaving 15 bases between the germline ends. The CDR3 covers 15 residues. CDR3 nucleotides: TGTGCCAGCAGTTACTCGGGGCAACAGGGAGTTGGCTACACCTTC. Protein: CASSYSGQQGVGYTF.

This clonotype was counted only a few times. The rearrangement uses TRBV29-1 and TRBJ1-2; no clear D gene. Germline CDR1 reads SQVTM; CDR2 reads ANQGSEA. The V end lost 0 bases, the J end lost 8 bases, and 10 bases lay between the germline ends. The CDR3 loop spans 12 amino acids. DNA for the CDR3: TGCAGCGTTGAAGATGAGACATACGGCTACACCTTC. Translated, it gives CSVEDETYGYTF.

This chain uses TRBV15 with TRBJ1-1; TRBD1 might be the D (5 bases). V was clipped by 0 bases and J by 4 bases, with 12 bases between them. The CDR3 loop spans 15 amino acids. Germline V lookup: CDR1 LNHNV, CDR2 YYDKDF (reference sequence). DNA of the CDR3: TGTGCCACCAGCAGAGAGGGGGGGATAAGCACTGAAGCTTTCTTT. Its translation is CATSREGGISTEAFF.

The sample holds a few counts of this clonotype. The rearrangement uses TRBV28 and TRBJ2-1; possibly TRBD1 for D (6 bases). CDR1 MDHEN and CDR2 SYDVKM come from the germline V gene. The CDR3 spans 12 residues. Trimming left V 7 bases short and J 8 bases short, with 12 bases between. The CDR3 reads CASTGQSDEQFF. The CDR3, as DNA: TGTGCCAGCACCGGACAGTCGGATGAGCAGTTCTTC.

This chain uses TRBV7-2 with TRBJ2-3; 10 nucleotides agree with TRBD1. Germline assignment: CDR1 SGHTA and CDR2 FQGNSA. Losses at the gene ends were 5 bases for V and 0 bases for J; bases not matched to a gene: 8. The CDR3 is 17 residues long. CDR3 DNA sequence: TGTGCCAGCAGCCGAGCCCCGGGACAGGGGAGCACAGATACGCAGTATTTT. Its protein is CASSRAPGQGSTDTQYF. Drawing the rest from reference TRBV7-2 and TRBJ2-3, the complete variable domain is GAGVSQSPSNKVTEKGKDVELRCDPISGHTALYWYRQSLGQGLEFLIYFQGNSAPDKSGLPSDRFSAERTGGSVSTLTIQRTQQEDSAVYLCASSRAPGQGSTDTQYFGPGTRLTVL.

The chain carries TRBV9 and TRBJ2-3; tentative D call: TRBD1 (5 bases). The CDR3 extends over 17 amino acids. Germline CDR1 and CDR2: SGDLS and YYNGEE. V lost 0 bases to trimming and J lost 2 bases, with 16 bases between them. CDR3 in DNA: TGTGCCAGCAGCGTAGGAGGACGGGCAGGGAACACAGATACGCAGTATTTT. This codes for CASSVGGRAGNTDTQYF.

This clonotype was counted ten times or more. The chain couples TRBV29-1 to TRBJ1-5; perhaps TRBD1 as D (5 bases). CDR3 size: 13 residues. The V end lost 3 bases, the J end lost 7 bases, and 13 bases lay between the germline ends. Germline-derived CDR1 and CDR2 are SQVTM and ANQGSEA. CDR3 residues: CSVEVRENQPQHF. As DNA, the CDR3 is TGCAGCGTTGAGGTCAGGGAGAACCAGCCCCAGCATTTT.

The chain couples TRBV5-1 to TRBJ2-1; the D is unclear. CDR3 length: 14 amino acids. The V and J ends lost 4 bases and 7 bases respectively, with 15 bases between them. From germline, CDR1 is SGHRS and CDR2 YFSETQ. Here the CDR3 reads CASSLVWGRNEQFF. The CDR3 DNA reads as TGCGCCAGCAGCCTGGTCTGGGGTCGGAATGAGCAGTTCTTC.

This clonotype came up many times. The chain links TRBV5-1 to TRBJ2-2; weak D call: TRBD1 (5 bases). Germline CDR1 SGHRS, CDR2 YFSETQ. The ends were cut back, 0 bases at V and 1 base at J, with 16 bases in the middle. The CDR3 covers 18 residues. The CDR3 region is CASSLESGRGWNTGELFF. The CDR3 DNA sequence: TGCGCCAGCAGCTTGGAATCTGGTAGGGGCTGGAACACCGGGGAGCTGTTTTTT.

This chain links TRBV24-1 with TRBJ2-3; D tentatively reads TRBD1 or TRBD2 (6 bases each). V lost 4 bases and J lost 2, with 9 bases in between. This CDR3 has 14 residues. Germline-derived CDR1 and CDR2 are KGHDR and SFDVKD. The CDR3 reads CATSDGGLTDTQYF. Written as DNA, the CDR3 is TGTGCCACCAGTGACGGGGGCCTCACAGATACGCAGTATTTT.

In its sample, this clonotype was seen a few times. The chain uses TRBV28 and TRBJ1-2; no definite D call. CDR3 length: 13 amino acids. Trimming took 6 bases from V and 2 from J, leaving 10 bases between them. Germline lookup yields CDR1 MDHEN and CDR2 SYDVKM. CDR3 loop: CASSSPFNYGYTF. CDR3 bases: TGTGCCAGCAGCTCCCCATTCAACTATGGCTACACCTTC.

This clonotype showed up many times. The gene calls are TRBV5-5 and TRBJ2-3; no clear D. CDR1 is SGHKS, CDR2 YYEKEE, per germline (reference sequence). The CDR3 runs 17 residues. V was shortened by 1 base and J by 0 bases, with 15 bases between the two germline ends. The CDR3 DNA is TGTGCCAGCAGCTTGCGGCTTGGCGCCCTCAGCACAGATACGCAGTATTTT. Protein sequence: CASSLRLGALSTDTQYF.

This chain connects TRBV20-1 to TRBJ2-1, with no clear D. The ends were cut back, 5 bases at V and 8 bases at J, with 10 bases in the middle. Germline CDR1 reads DFQATT; CDR2 reads SNEGSKA (reference sequence). The CDR3 extends over 11 amino acids. The CDR3: CSAQRRDEQFF. The CDR3 DNA reads TGCAGTGCTCAACGCCGGGATGAGCAGTTCTTC.

This clonotype was detected a few times. The genes are TRBV7-2 and TRBJ1-3; D perhaps matches TRBD1 (5 bases). Trimming removed 5 bases from V and 5 bases from J, with 13 bases in between. Looked up from germline, CDR1 is SGHTA and CDR2 is FQGNSA. The CDR3 runs to 14 residues. The chain's CDR3 is CASSPRASRNTIYF. The CDR3 DNA reads as TGTGCCAGCAGCCCCAGGGCCAGTCGAAACACCATATATTTT.

The CDR3 is CASSLGAGANTEAFF. As DNA, the CDR3 is TGTGCCAGCAGCTTAGGGGCAGGGGCGAACACTGAAGCTTTCTTT. The chain is built from TRBV7-9 and TRBJ1-1; D possibly corresponds to TRBD1 (6 bases). This CDR3 spans 15 amino acids. Germline loops: CDR1 SEHNR, CDR2 FQNEAQ (reference sequence). V lost 1 base to trimming and J lost 1 base, with 10 bases between them. The variable domain in full, completed from reference TRBV7-9 and TRBJ1-1, reads DTGVSQNPRHKITKRGQNVTFRCDPISEHNRLYWYRQTLGQGPEFLTYFQNEAQLEKSRLLSDRFSAERPKGSFSTLEIQRTEQGDSAMYLCASSLGAGANTEAFFGQGTRLTVV.